A selection of T cell receptor beta chains follows, all from one sample in a study of blood T cell repertoires in COVID-19. Here immunoSEQ multiplex PCR was the method, and the copy in TCRdb shows in-frame clones only, minus some. The sample holds more than 300,000 clones, around 90% seen once. Input material: PBMCs or T cells enriched from blood (not recorded which). All receptors come from a woman aged 18 to 35 who had recovered from COVID-19. Both conserved end residues are part of each CDR3. D genes are given only for firm matches. Some rows have no size entry. The others give once, few or many, or a class for an expanded clone.

v_gene: TRBV5-6; j_gene: TRBJ1-6; abundance: NA; d_gene: NA; CDR3nt: TGTGCCAGCAGCTTGACAACTAAGAATTCACCCCTCCACTTT; CDR3aa: CASSLTTKNSPLHF
v_gene: TRBV7-9; j_gene: TRBJ1-2; abundance: once; d_gene: NA; CDR3nt: TGTGCCAGCAGCCCTAGGCCCGGACAGTCGATAAGCTATGGCTACACCTTC; CDR3aa: CASSPRPGQSISYGYTF
v_gene: TRBV18; j_gene: TRBJ2-5; abundance: NA; d_gene: NA; CDR3nt: TGTGCCAGCTCACCCCCACAAGGGGGGGGTAGGACCCAGTACTTC; CDR3aa: CASSPPQGGGRTQYF
v_gene: TRBV11-1; j_gene: TRBJ2-3; abundance: NA; d_gene: NA; CDR3nt: TGTGCCAGCAGCGTCCAAGGTCGGACAAACACAGATACGCAGTATTTT; CDR3aa: CASSVQGRTNTDTQYF
v_gene: TRBV6-5; j_gene: TRBJ1-1; abundance: NA; d_gene: NA; CDR3nt: TGTGCCAGCAGTTACCTGGCGACGCGGAAGAACACTGAAGCTTTCTTT; CDR3aa: CASSYLATRKNTEAFF
v_gene: TRBV19; j_gene: TRBJ2-5; abundance: once; d_gene: NA; CDR3nt: TGTGCCAGTAGTGGCGGGCCTTTTGACCAGTACTTC; CDR3aa: CASSGGPFDQYF
v_gene: TRBV5-4; j_gene: TRBJ2-3; abundance: NA; d_gene: TRBD1; CDR3nt: TGTGCCAGCAGCTCCGCAGGGGGCCGGAGCACAGATACGCAGTATTTT; CDR3aa: CASSSAGGRSTDTQYF
v_gene: TRBV30; j_gene: TRBJ2-3; abundance: NA; d_gene: NA; CDR3nt: TGTGCCTGGGTACGGGGCGGGGGCACAGATACGCAGTATTTT; CDR3aa: CAWVRGGGTDTQYF
v_gene: TRBV5-8; j_gene: TRBJ1-1; abundance: NA; d_gene: TRBD1; CDR3nt: TGTGCCAGCAGCCTAACAGGGGGCACTGAAGCTTTCTTT; CDR3aa: CASSLTGGTEAFF
v_gene: TRBV6-5; j_gene: TRBJ1-1; abundance: NA; d_gene: TRBD1; CDR3nt: TGTGCCAGCAGTCGGACAGGGGGCACTGAAGCTTTCTTT; CDR3aa: CASSRTGGTEAFF